The clone carrying this T cell receptor beta chain was seen a handful of times. This entry comes from a study of cytomegalovirus exposure and HLA in healthy donors. CDR1 is LNHDA, CDR2 SQIVND, per germline (reference sequence). The trim removed 7 bases at V and 7 bases at J, leaving 9 bases unmatched. The CDR3 sequence is 14 residues long. In the PCR, 60 Vbeta and 13 Jbeta primers were used. Assay used: immunoSEQ multiplex PCR; TCRdb lists only in-frame clones, some missing. The sample holds around 78,000 clones, 60% to 70% seen once. The clonotype comes from a man aged 25-45 years in good health and CMV-seropositive. The genes are TRBV19 and TRBJ2-1, with 8 bases lining up with TRBD2. The specimen sequenced was PBMCs. The CDR3 region has the DNA TGTGCCAGTAAAAAGCGGGAGTTGGTAAATGAGCAGTTCTTC. Amino acid sequence: CASKKRELVNEQFF.